Below are 9 T cell receptor beta chains sequenced from a single sample in a study of a mutant IDH1 vaccine in newly diagnosed glioma. Data came from immunoSEQ multiplex PCR; TCRdb stores just in-frame clones and leaves some out. The sample consists of tens of thousands of clones, approximately 86% of them appearing once. Time point given: week 47, end of study. Each dose delivered 300 ug of mutant IDH1 20-mer peptide subcutaneously with imiquimod. These receptors lack a known antigen. The specimen comprised PBMCs, sampled from a glioma patient whose treatment included an IDH1 peptide vaccine. The receptors come from a man aged 18 to 29 with glioma. Some clones in this sample may be carry-over from other donors' samples.

The chain recombines TRBV5-6 with TRBJ1-1; 9 bases are a match to TRBD1. The V gene's germline CDR1 is SGHDT and CDR2 YYEEEE. Trimming cost V 4 bases and J 10 bases; bases outside gene matches: 2. There are 11 residues in the CDR3. This CDR3 reads CASSGGQGAFF. The CDR3 DNA is TGTGCCAGCAGCGGGGGACAGGGAGCTTTCTTT. Complete variable domain (other parts from reference TRBV5-6 and TRBJ1-1): DAGVTQSPTHLIKTRGQQVTLRCSPKSGHDTVSWYQQALGQGPQFIFQYYEEEERQRGNFPDRFSGHQFPNYSSELNVNALLLGDSALYLCASSGGQGAFFGQGTRLTVV.

The genes are TRBV7-2 and TRBJ1-5; 10 bases agree with TRBD1. V shed 5 bases and J 7 bases; nucleotides not matched to a gene: 2. Germline CDR1 SGHTA, CDR2 FQGNSA. The CDR3 runs to 13 residues. The CDR3 bases are TGTGCCAGCAGCCCGACAGGGGGCCAGCCCCAGCATTTT. This gives the protein CASSPTGGQPQHF.

This clone has only a few counts. The V and J genes are TRBV7-9 and TRBJ1-5; 8 nucleotides agree with TRBD1. The germline V gene has CDR1 SEHNR and CDR2 FQNEAQ (reference sequence). The V segment lost 1 base and the J segment 0 bases; nucleotides outside the gene matches: 5. This CDR3 is built from 17 residues. This chain's CDR3 is CASSLGAGGVSNQPQHF. CDR3 nucleotides: TGTGCCAGCAGCTTAGGAGCAGGGGGCGTTAGCAATCAGCCCCAGCATTTT.

This clone was picked up one time. The chain carries TRBV7-2 and TRBJ2-3; no clear D gene. The CDR3 contains 14 residues. The germline V and J ends were trimmed by 1 base and 0 bases, with 5 bases remaining between them. Germline CDR1 SGHTA, CDR2 FQGNSA. The CDR3 DNA follows: TGTGCCAGCAGCTTAGAGTTCAGCACAGATACGCAGTATTTT. It yields the protein CASSLEFSTDTQYF. The variable domain in full, with the rest retrieved from reference TRBV7-2 and TRBJ2-3, is GAGVSQSPSNKVTEKGKDVELRCDPISGHTALYWYRQSLGQGLEFLIYFQGNSAPDKSGLPSDRFSAERTGGSVSTLTIQRTQQEDSAVYLCASSLEFSTDTQYFGPGTRLTVL.

To note about this clone: Other DNA sequences of this sample code for an identical CDR3. The chain is built from TRBV27 and TRBJ1-2; TRBD1 matches at 7 bases. The CDR3 consists of 13 residues. J gave up 2 bases and V 6 bases, and 3 bases lay outside the gene matches. The germline V gene encodes CDR1 MNHEY and CDR2 SMNVEV (reference sequence). DNA of the CDR3: TGTGCCAGCAGCCTACAGGGGAACTATGGCTACACCTTC. It translates to CASSLQGNYGYTF.

The chain has TRBV5-1 and TRBJ2-7; 8 bases match TRBD1. The CDR3 is made up of 16 amino acids. Trimming removed 0 bases from V and 3 bases from J; junction bases left unmatched: 8. Germline V gene sequence: CDR1 SGHRS, CDR2 YFSETQ. The CDR3 DNA sequence: TGCGCCAGCAGCTTGGCCTCCGGGACAGGAAACTACGAGCAGTACTTC. This translates into CASSLASGTGNYEQYF.

The V call is TRBV27, the J call TRBJ2-7, with D possibly matching TRBD1 (5 bases). This CDR3 has 12 amino acids. Per germline, CDR1 MNHEY and CDR2 SMNVEV (reference sequence). The V end was cut by 6 bases, the J end by 4 bases, with 10 bases between. In DNA form, the CDR3 reads TGTGCCAGCAGCAATCCAGGGTACGAGCAGTACTTC. It is translated as CASSNPGYEQYF.

The chain combines TRBV4-3 with TRBJ2-4, with D perhaps matching TRBD1 (6 bases). The V gene lost 5 bases and the J gene lost 8 bases, with 19 bases spanning the gap. CDR1 and CDR2 (germline): LGHNA, YSLEER. CDR3 length equals 15 residues. CDR3 sequence reads: CASSTTQGRGDIQYF. Here the CDR3 DNA reads TGCGCCAGCAGCACCACACAGGGAAGGGGAGACATTCAGTACTTC.

Details on this clone: A read error may produce the germline difference seen at one junction end. The chain combines TRBV7-7 with TRBJ2-7; TRBD2 might be the D (6 bases). The CDR3 is 14 residues long. CDR1 and CDR2 (germline): SSHAT, FNYEAQ (reference sequence). Written as DNA, the CDR3 is TGTGCTAGCAGCTTAGAGGGCCCGGGAGACGAGCAGTACTTC. Its protein is CASSLEGPGDEQYF.